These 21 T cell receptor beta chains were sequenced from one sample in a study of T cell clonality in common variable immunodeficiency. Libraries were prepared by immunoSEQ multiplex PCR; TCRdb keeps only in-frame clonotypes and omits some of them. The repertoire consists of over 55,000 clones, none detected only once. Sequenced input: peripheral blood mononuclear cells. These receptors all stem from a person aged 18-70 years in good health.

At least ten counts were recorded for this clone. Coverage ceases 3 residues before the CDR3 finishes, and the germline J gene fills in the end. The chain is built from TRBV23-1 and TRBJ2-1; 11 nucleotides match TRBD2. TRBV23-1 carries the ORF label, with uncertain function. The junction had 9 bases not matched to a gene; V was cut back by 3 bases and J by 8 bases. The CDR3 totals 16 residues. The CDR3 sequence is CASSQPLAGGPHEQFF. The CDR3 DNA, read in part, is TGCGCCAGCAGTCAGCCGCTAGCGGGAGGCCCCCATGAG.

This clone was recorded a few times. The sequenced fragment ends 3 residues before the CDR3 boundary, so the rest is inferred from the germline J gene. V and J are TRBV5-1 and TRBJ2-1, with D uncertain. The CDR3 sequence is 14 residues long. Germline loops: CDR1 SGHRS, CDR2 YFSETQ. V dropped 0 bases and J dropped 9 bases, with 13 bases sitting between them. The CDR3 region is CASSLVPGVTEQFF. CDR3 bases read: TGCGCCAGCAGCTTGGTGCCAGGAGTGACTGAG.

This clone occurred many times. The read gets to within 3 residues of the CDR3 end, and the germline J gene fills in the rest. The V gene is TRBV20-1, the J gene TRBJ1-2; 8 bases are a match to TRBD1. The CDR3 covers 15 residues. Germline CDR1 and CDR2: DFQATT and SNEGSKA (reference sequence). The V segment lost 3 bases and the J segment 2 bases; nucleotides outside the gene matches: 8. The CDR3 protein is CSASPTGGANYGYTF. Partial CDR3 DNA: TGCAGTGCTAGCCCCACAGGGGGGGCCAACTATGGC.

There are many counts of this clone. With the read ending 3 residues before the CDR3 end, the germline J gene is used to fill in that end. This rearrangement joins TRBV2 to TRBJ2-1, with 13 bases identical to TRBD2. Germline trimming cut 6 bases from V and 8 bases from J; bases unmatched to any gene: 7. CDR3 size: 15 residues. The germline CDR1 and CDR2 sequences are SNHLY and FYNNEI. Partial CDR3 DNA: TGTGCCAGCAGCCTAGGACTAGCGGGAGACTATGAG. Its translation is CASSLGLAGDYE. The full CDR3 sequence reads CASSLGLAGDYEQFF.

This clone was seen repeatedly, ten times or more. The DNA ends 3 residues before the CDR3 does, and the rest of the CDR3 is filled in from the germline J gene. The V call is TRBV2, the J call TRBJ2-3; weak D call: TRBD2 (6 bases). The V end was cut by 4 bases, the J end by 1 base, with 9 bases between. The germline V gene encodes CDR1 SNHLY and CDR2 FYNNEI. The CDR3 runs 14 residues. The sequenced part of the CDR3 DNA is TGTGCCAGCAGTGCTCAGCGGGGCACAGATACG. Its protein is CASSAQRGTDT. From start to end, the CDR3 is CASSAQRGTDTQYF.

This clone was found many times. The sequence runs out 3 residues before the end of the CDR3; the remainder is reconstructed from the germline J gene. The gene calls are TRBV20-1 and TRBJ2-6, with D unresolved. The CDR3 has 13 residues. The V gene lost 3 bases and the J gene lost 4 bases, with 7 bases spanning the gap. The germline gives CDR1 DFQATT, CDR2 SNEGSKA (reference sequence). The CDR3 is CSASSLGANVLTF. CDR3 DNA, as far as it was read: TGCAGTGCTAGTAGTCTGGGGGCCAACGTC.

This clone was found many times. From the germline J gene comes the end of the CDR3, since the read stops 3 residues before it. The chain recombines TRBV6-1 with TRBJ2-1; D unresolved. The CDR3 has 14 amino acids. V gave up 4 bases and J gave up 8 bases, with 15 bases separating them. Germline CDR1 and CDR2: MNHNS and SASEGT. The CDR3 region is CASSGEQLNDEQFF. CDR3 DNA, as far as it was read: TGTGCCAGCAGTGGAGAACAGCTTAACGATGAG.

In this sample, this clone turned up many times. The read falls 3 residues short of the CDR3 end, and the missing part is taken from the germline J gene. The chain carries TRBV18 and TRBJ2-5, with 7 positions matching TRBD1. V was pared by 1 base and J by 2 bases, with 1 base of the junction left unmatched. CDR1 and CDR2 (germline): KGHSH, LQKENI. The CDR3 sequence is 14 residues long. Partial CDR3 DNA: TGTGCCAGCTCACCACGGACAGGACAAGAGACC. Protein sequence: CASSPRTGQET. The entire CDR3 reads CASSPRTGQETQYF.

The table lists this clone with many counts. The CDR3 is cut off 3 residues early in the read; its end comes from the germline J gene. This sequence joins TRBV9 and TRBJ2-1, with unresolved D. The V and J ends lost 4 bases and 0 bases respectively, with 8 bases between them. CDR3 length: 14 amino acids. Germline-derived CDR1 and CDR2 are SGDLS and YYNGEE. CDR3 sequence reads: CASSPQTSYNEQFF. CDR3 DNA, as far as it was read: TGTGCCAGCAGCCCACAAACCTCCTACAATGAG.

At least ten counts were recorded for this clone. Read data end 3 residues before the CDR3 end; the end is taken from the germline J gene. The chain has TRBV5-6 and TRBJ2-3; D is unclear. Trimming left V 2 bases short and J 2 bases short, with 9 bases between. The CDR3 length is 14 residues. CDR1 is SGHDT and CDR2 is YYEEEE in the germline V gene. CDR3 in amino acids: CASSFEGPTDTQYF. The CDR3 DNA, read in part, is TGTGCCAGCAGCTTTGAAGGGCCCACAGATACG.

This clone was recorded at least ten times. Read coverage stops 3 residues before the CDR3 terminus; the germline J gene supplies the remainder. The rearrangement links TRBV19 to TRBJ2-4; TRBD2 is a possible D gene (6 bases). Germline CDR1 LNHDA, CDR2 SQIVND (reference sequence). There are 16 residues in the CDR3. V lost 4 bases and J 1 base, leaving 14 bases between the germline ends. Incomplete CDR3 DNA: TGTGCCAGTAGTACCGGGGACTTCAGGGCCAAAAACATT. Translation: CASSTGDFRAKNI. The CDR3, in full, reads CASSTGDFRAKNIQYF. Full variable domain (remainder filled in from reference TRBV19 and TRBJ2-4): DGGITQSPKYLFRKEGQNVTLSCEQNLNHDAMYWYRQDPGQGLRLIYYSQIVNDFQKGDIAEGYSVSREKKESFPLTVTSAQKNPTAFYLCASSTGDFRAKNIQYFGAGTRLSVL.

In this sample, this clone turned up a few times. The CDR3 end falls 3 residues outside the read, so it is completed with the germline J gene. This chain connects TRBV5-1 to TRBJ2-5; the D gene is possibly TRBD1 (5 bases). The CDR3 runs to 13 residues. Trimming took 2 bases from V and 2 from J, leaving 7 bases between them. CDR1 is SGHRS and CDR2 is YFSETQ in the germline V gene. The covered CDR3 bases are TGCGCCAGCAGCTTAGGGGATCAAGAGACC. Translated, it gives CASSLGDQET. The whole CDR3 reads CASSLGDQETQYF.

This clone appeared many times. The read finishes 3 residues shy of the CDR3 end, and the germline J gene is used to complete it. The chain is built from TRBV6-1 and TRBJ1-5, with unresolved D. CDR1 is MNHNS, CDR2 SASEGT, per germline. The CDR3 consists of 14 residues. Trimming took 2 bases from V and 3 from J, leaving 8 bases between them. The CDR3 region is CASSELRDNQPQHF. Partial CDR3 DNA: TGTGCCAGCAGTGAATTGCGGGACAATCAGCCC.

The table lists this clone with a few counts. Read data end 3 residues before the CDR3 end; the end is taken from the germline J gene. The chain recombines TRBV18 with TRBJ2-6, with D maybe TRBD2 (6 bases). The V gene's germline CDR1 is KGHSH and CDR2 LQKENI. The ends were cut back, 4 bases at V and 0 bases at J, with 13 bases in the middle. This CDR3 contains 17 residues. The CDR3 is CASSHASGLSGANVLTF. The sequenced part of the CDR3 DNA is TGTGCCAGCTCACACGCCAGCGGGCTCTCTGGGGCCAACGTC. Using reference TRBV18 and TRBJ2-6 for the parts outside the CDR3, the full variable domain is NAGVMQNPRHLVRRRGQEARLRCSPMKGHSHVYWYRQLPEEGLKFMVYLQKENIIDESGMPKERFSAEFPKEGPSILRIQQVVRGDSAAYFCASSHASGLSGANVLTFGAGSRLTVL.

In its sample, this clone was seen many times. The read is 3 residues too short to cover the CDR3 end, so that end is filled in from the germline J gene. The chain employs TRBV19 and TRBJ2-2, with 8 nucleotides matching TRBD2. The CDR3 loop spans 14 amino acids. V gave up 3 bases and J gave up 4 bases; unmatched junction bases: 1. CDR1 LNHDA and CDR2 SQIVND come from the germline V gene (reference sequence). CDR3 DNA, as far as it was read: TGTGCCAGTAGTATGGCGGGAGGCACCGGGGAG. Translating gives CASSMAGGTGE. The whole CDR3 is CASSMAGGTGELFF.

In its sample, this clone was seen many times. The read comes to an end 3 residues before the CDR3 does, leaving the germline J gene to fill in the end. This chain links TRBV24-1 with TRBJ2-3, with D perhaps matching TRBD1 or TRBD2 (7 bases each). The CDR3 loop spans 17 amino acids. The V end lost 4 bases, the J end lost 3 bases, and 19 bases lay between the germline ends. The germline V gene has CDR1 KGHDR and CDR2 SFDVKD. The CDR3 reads CATSDPIDREGTDTQYF. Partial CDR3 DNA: TGTGCCACCAGTGACCCCATCGACAGGGAGGGTACAGATACG.

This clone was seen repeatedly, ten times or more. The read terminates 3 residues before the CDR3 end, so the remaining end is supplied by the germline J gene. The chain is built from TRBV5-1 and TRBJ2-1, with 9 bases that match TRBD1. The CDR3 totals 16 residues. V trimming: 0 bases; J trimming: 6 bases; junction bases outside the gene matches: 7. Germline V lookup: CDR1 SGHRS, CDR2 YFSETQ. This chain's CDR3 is CASSLVRTGAVNEQFF. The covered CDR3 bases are TGCGCCAGCAGCTTGGTGCGGACAGGGGCGGTCAATGAG. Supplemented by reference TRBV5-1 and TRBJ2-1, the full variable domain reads KAGVTQTPRYLIKTRGQQVTLSCSPISGHRSVSWYQQTPGQGLQFLFEYFSETQRNKGNFPGRFSGRQFSNSRSEMNVSTLELGDSALYLCASSLVRTGAVNEQFFGPGTRLTVL.

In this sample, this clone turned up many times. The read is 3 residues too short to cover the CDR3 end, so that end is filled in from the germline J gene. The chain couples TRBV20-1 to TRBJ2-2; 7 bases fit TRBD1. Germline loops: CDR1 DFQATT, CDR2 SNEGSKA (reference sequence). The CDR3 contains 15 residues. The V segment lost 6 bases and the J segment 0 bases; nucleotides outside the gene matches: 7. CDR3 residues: CSALFGTANTGELFF. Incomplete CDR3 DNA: TGCAGTGCCCTATTTGGGACAGCGAACACCGGGGAG.

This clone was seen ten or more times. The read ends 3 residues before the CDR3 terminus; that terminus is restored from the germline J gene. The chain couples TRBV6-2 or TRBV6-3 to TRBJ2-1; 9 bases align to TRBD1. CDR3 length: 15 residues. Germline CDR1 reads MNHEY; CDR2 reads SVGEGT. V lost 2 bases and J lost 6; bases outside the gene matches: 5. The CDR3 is CASSYRRDRVNEQFF. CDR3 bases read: TGTGCCAGCAGTTACCGCCGGGACAGGGTCAATGAG.

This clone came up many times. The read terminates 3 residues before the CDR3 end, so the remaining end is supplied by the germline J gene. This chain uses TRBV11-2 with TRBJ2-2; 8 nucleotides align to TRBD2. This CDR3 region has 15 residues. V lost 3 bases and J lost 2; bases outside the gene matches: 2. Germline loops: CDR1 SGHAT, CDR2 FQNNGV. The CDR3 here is CASSFSGINTGELFF. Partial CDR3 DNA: TGTGCCAGCAGCTTTAGCGGGATTAACACCGGGGAG.

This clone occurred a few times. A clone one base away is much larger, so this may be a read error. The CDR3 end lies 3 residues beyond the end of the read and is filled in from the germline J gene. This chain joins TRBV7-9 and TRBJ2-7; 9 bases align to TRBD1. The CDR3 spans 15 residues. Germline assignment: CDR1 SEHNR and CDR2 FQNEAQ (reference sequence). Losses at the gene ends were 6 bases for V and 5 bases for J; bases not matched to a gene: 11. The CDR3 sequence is CASSSGTGPIHEQYF. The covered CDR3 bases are TGTGCCAGCAGTTCCGGGACAGGGCCTATCCACGAG.